One sample yielded the 20 T cell receptor beta chains listed below, sequenced in a study of metastatic and nonmetastatic thyroid tumors. Before thyroid surgery, none of the patients had received any treatment. MiXCR was used by TCRdb to re-call the PCR reads. The top ten clones hold 9.5% to 15% of a sample with under 15,000 clones, roughly 30% of them seen once. The specimen sequenced was tumor tissue. The receptors originated from a female donor with papillary thyroid cancer or a benign thyroid nodule (not recorded which). Some clones in this sample may be carry-over from other donors' samples.

This clone was seen more than once but under ten times. The chain couples TRBV28 to TRBJ1-2; D is ambiguous. Germline V gene sequence: CDR1 MDHEN, CDR2 SYDVKM. Deletions cut 4 bases from V and 5 bases from J, with 5 bases between. This CDR3 region has 11 residues. The CDR3 coding sequence is TGTGCCAGCAGTTCCTCATATGGCTACACCTTC. This sequence encodes CASSSSYGYTF.

Only a few counts were recorded for this clone. V usage is TRBV28 and J usage is TRBJ2-1, with a weak D call TRBD2 (6 bases). The CDR3 has 19 residues. Germline lookup yields CDR1 MDHEN and CDR2 SYDVKM. Trimming removed 1 base from V and 5 bases from J, with 24 bases in between. The chain's CDR3 is CASSLFGGGAGQPNNEQFF. CDR3 sequence (DNA): TGTGCCAGCAGTTTATTCGGAGGTGGAGCGGGCCAACCAAACAATGAGCAGTTCTTC. Based on the CDR3 plus reference TRBV28 and TRBJ2-1, the full variable domain is DVKVTQSSRYLVKRTGEKVFLECVQDMDHENMFWYRQDPGLGLRLIYFSYDVKMKEKGDIPEGYSVSREKKERFSLILESASTNQTSMYLCASSLFGGGAGQPNNEQFFGPGTRLTVL.

Ten or more counts support this clone. The chain is built from TRBV5-1 and TRBJ2-1, with TRBD2 identical over 8 bases. Trimming removed 4 bases from V and 0 bases from J; junction bases left unmatched: 9. CDR1 is SGHRS and CDR2 is YFSETQ in the germline V gene. The CDR3 totals 17 residues. The CDR3 here is CASSPLASGSSYNEQFF. The DNA of the CDR3 is TGCGCCAGCAGCCCGTTGGCTAGCGGGTCCTCCTACAATGAGCAGTTCTTC.

The J gene is TRBJ2-5, the V gene TRBV27; TRBD2 agrees at 8 bases. Germline lookup yields CDR1 MNHEY and CDR2 SMNVEV (reference sequence). Trimming took 6 bases from V and 2 from J; bases not matched to a gene: 20. The CDR3 loop spans 19 amino acids. CDR3 region: CASSLEVLTSGEVQETQYF. Here the CDR3 DNA reads TGTGCCAGCAGCCTCGAGGTCCTCACTAGCGGAGAGGTGCAAGAGACCCAGTACTTC.

In its sample, this clone is medium-sized (0.01 to 0.1%). V is TRBV2 and J is TRBJ2-5; D is unclear. Trimming left V 4 bases short and J 6 bases short, with 12 bases between. CDR3 length equals 13 residues. From germline, CDR1 is SNHLY and CDR2 FYNNEI. CDR3 sequence (DNA): TGTGCCAGCAGTGTGGGTGGAGAAAAGACCCAGTACTTC. Translation gives CASSVGGEKTQYF.

The chain is built from TRBV9 and TRBJ2-1; TRBD2 might be the D (6 bases). Trimming took off 0 bases at V and 8 bases at J, with 12 bases between the two ends. CDR1 is SGDLS and CDR2 is YYNGEE in the germline V gene. The CDR3 is 14 amino acids. The CDR3 region is CASSVESPGDEQFF. The CDR3 DNA sequence: TGTGCCAGCAGCGTAGAATCTCCGGGGGATGAGCAGTTCTTC.

The sample holds a few counts of this clone. The chain combines TRBV6-1 with TRBJ1-2; D is ambiguous. This CDR3 contains 14 residues. CDR1 MNHNS and CDR2 SASEGT come from the germline V gene. V lost 3 bases and J lost 7, with 15 bases in between. CDR3 in amino acids: CASSDRRSPPGYTF. The CDR3 DNA sequence: TGTGCCAGCAGTGATCGTAGAAGCCCGCCTGGCTACACCTTC.

This clone appeared a few times. This rearrangement joins TRBV11-2 to TRBJ2-4; 9 nucleotides align to TRBD1. V was clipped by 5 bases and J by 7 bases; unmatched bases: 12. CDR1 is SGHAT, CDR2 FQNNGV, per germline. The CDR3 covers 16 residues. The CDR3 sequence is CASSPIIQGARNIQYF. The CDR3 DNA sequence: TGTGCCAGCAGCCCCATAATACAGGGGGCTCGGAACATTCAGTACTTC.

V gene TRBV27 combines with J gene TRBJ1-3; the D is unclear. The ends were cut back, 5 bases at V and 3 bases at J, with 14 bases in the middle. CDR3 length: 15 amino acids. Germline V CDR1 and CDR2: MNHEY, SMNVEV (reference sequence). The CDR3 DNA sequence: TGTGCCAGCAGTCCAAATGGCGGGAGTGGAAACACCATATATTTT. Protein: CASSPNGGSGNTIYF.

The gene calls are TRBV11-2 and TRBJ1-6; 10 bases align to TRBD1. With V trimmed by 2 bases and J by 5 bases, 3 bases remained unmatched. CDR1 and CDR2 from the germline V gene are SGHAT and FQNNGV. The CDR3 loop spans 16 amino acids. CDR3 nucleotides: TGTGCCAGCAGCTTACGGGACAGGGGAAATAATTCACCCCTCCACTTT. Translated, it gives CASSLRDRGNNSPLHF.

Only a few counts were recorded for this clone. An end of the junction does not agree with germline; a read error may underlie this. The chain is built from TRBV2 and TRBJ2-1; TRBD2 agrees at 8 bases. CDR1 SNHLY and CDR2 FYNNEI come from the germline V gene. CDR3 size: 15 residues. As DNA, the CDR3 is TGTGTCAGCAGTGATTCTAGCGGGCTATACAATGAGCAGTTCTTC. Translation gives CVSSDSSGLYNEQFF.

The chain is built from TRBV6-5 and TRBJ1-1; no clear D. This CDR3 region has 14 residues. Trimming cost V 0 bases and J 4 bases, with 9 bases left between them. Germline CDR1 and CDR2: MNHEY and SVGAGI. In DNA, the CDR3 is TGTGCCAGCAGTTACTCTGGGGAGGGCACTGAAGCTTTCTTT. Protein sequence: CASSYSGEGTEAFF.

This clone was recorded once. The chain couples TRBV5-1 to TRBJ1-1; D uncertain. The V and J ends lost 9 bases and 0 bases respectively, with 18 bases between them. Germline lookup yields CDR1 SGHRS and CDR2 YFSETQ. CDR3 length: 15 amino acids. The chain's CDR3 is CATRRSRGVNTEAFF. The CDR3 DNA follows: TGCGCCACCCGACGTTCCCGTGGGGTGAACACTGAAGCTTTCTTT.

The chain carries TRBV11-2 and TRBJ2-2; perhaps TRBD2 as D (6 bases). The germline V gene encodes CDR1 SGHAT and CDR2 FQNNGV. The V end was cut by 4 bases, the J end by 13 bases, with 19 bases between. The CDR3 is made up of 14 amino acids. CDR3: CASSSSTRPWGLFF. The CDR3 nucleotides are TGTGCCAGCAGCTCCTCGACTAGACCGTGGGGGCTGTTTTTT.

This clone was recorded many times. The chain employs TRBV6-1 and TRBJ2-5; 12 bases agree with TRBD2. The CDR3 contains 15 residues. V was clipped by 2 bases and J by 2 bases; unmatched bases: 0. Germline V gene lookup returns CDR1 MNHNS and CDR2 SASEGT. This chain's CDR3 is CASSELAGGQETQYF. The CDR3 DNA is TGTGCCAGCAGTGAACTAGCGGGAGGGCAAGAGACCCAGTACTTC.

This clone has more than one count but fewer than ten. An end of the junction differs from the germline gene, which may be a read error. The rearrangement uses TRBV12-3 or TRBV12-4 and TRBJ1-1; TRBD1 aligns across 9 bases. The CDR3 has 16 amino acids. Here the CDR3 DNA reads TGTGCAAGCAGTAGGGACAGGGTAGTCCCGAACACTGAAGTTTTCTTT. Its translation is CASSRDRVVPNTEVFF.

This clone was counted a single time. The chain is built from TRBV20-1 and TRBJ2-4; weak D call: TRBD1 (6 bases). The CDR3 is 13 residues long. Germline assignment: CDR1 DFQATT and CDR2 SNEGSKA (reference sequence). The V gene lost 3 bases and the J gene lost 3 bases, with 9 bases spanning the gap. CDR3 bases: TGCAGTGCTAGTTCAGGGGTCAAAAACATTCAGTACTTC. As protein: CSASSGVKNIQYF.

V usage is TRBV28 and J usage is TRBJ2-1; D remains ambiguous. There are 11 residues in the CDR3. Per the germline V gene, CDR1 is MDHEN and CDR2 is SYDVKM. Trimming shortened V by 8 bases and J by 8 bases, and 10 bases separated the two germline ends. The CDR3 reads CASPRVHEQFF. The CDR3 DNA reads TGTGCCAGCCCCCGCGTGCATGAGCAGTTCTTC.

The gene calls are TRBV27 and TRBJ1-6; weak D call: TRBD1 (5 bases). Trimming cost V 5 bases and J 8 bases, with 16 bases left between them. This CDR3 comprises 15 residues. The germline CDR1 and CDR2 sequences are MNHEY and SMNVEV (reference sequence). CDR3 bases: TGTGCCAGCAGTCCCTTGGGGGAGCCGCATTCACCCCTCCACTTT. Residues: CASSPLGEPHSPLHF.

The gene calls are TRBV9 and TRBJ1-4; 8 bases align to TRBD1. Germline V lookup: CDR1 SGDLS, CDR2 YYNGEE. This CDR3 has 18 amino acids. V was pared by 2 bases and J by 5 bases, with 14 bases of the junction left unmatched. CDR3 nucleotides: TGTGCCAGCAGCGTCAAAGGACAGGGAACGGCCCTAAATGAAAAACTGTTTTTT. Amino acids: CASSVKGQGTALNEKLFF.